This T cell receptor beta chain was documented in a study of Ad26.COV2.S vaccination and SARS-CoV-2 variants. Clones were read by immunoSEQ multiplex PCR, and TCRdb kept only the in-frame ones, dropping some. The sample includes 85,000 to 95,000 clones, approximately 82% of them seen just once. The clonotype comes from a human donor who had recovered from COVID-19. The sequences come from peripheral blood, collected after recovery from COVID-19.

CDR3 protein: CASSQEAYSSYNEQFF. The CDR3 DNA is TGCGCCAGCAGCCAAGAGGCCTACAGCTCCTACAATGAGCAGTTCTTC. The chain is built from TRBV4-1 and TRBJ2-1; D remains ambiguous. Looked up from germline, CDR1 is MGHRA and CDR2 is YSYEKL. V was clipped by 0 bases and J by 0 bases, with 9 bases between them. There are 16 residues in the CDR3.